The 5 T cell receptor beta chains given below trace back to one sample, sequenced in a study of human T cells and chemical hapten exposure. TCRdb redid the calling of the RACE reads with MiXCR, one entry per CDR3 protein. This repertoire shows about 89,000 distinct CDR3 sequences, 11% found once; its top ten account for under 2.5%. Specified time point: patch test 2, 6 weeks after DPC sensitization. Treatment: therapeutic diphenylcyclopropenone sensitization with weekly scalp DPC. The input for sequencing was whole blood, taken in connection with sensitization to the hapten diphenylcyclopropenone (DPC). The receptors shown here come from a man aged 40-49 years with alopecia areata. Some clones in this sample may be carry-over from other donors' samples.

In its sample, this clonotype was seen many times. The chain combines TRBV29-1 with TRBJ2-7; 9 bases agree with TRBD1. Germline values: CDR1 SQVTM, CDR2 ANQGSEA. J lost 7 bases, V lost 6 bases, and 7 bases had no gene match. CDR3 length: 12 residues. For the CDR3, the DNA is TGCAGCGTCCGGACAGGGGAAGGGGAGCAGTACTTC. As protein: CSVRTGEGEQYF.

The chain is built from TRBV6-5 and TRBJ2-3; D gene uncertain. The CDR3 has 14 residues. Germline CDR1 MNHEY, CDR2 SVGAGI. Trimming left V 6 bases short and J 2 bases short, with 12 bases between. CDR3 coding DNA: TGTGCCAGCAGCCTCCGACCGTACACAGATACGCAGTATTTT. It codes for CASSLRPYTDTQYF.

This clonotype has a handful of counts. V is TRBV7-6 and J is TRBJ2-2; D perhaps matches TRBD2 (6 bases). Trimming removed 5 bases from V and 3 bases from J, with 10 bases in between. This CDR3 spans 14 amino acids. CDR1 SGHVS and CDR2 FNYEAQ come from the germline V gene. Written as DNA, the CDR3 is TGTGCCAGCAGCCGAAGGGAGGACACCGGGGAGCTGTTTTTT. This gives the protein CASSRREDTGELFF.

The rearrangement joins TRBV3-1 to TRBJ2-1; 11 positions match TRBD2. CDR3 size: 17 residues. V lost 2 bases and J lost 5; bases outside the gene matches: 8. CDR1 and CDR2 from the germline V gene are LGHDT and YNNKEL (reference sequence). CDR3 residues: CASSQQLAGALNNEQFF. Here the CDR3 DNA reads TGTGCCAGCAGCCAACAACTAGCGGGAGCACTGAACAATGAGCAGTTCTTC.

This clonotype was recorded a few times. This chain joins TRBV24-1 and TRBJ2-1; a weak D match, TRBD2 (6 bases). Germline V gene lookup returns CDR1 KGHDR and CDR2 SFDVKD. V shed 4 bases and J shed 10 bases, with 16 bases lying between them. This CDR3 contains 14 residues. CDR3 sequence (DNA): TGTGCCACCAGTGAGGGACTTGGATCAAGGGAGCAGTTCTTC. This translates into CATSEGLGSREQFF.